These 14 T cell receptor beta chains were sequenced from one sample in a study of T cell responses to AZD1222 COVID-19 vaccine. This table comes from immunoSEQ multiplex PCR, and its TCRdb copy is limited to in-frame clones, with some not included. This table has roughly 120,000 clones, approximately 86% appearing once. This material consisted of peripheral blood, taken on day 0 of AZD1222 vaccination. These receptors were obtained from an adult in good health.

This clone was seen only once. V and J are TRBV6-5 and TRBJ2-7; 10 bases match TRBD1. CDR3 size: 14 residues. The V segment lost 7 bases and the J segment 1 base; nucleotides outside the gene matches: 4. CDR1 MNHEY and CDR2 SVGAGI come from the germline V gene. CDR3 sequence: CASKPGQGSYEQYF. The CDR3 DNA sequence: TGTGCCAGCAAGCCGGGACAGGGGTCCTACGAGCAGTACTTC.

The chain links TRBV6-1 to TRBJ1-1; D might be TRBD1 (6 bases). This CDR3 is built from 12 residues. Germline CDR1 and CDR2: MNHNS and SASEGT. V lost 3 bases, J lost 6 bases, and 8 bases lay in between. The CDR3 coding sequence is TGTGCCAGCAGTGAGGACAGCGCTGAAGCTTTCTTT. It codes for CASSEDSAEAFF.

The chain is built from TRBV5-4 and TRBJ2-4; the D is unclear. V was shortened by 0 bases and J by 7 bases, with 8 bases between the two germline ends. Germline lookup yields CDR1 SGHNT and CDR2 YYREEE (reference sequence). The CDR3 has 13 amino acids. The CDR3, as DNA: TGTGCCAGCAGCTTGGACCTTACTAACATTCAGTACTTC. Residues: CASSLDLTNIQYF.

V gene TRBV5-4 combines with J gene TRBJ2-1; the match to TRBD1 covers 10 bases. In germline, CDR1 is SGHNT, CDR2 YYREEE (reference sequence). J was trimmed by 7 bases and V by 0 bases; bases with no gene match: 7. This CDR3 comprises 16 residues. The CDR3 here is CASSLGPGQGRNEQFF. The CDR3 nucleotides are TGTGCCAGCAGCTTGGGGCCGGGACAGGGGCGGAATGAGCAGTTCTTC.

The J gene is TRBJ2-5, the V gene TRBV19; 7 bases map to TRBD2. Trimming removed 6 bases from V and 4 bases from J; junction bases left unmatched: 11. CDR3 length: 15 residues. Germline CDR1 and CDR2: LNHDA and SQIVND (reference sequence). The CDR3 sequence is CASRGSGLSRETQYF. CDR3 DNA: TGTGCCAGTAGGGGTAGCGGGCTTAGTAGAGAGACCCAGTACTTC.

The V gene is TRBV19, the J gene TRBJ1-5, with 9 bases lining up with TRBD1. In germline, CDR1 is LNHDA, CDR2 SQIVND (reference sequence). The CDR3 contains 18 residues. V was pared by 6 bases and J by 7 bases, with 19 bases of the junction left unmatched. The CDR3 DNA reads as TGTGCCAGTAGCCGGTCCCCTGGACAGGGGAATTTAAGGCAGCCCCAGCATTTT. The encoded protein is CASSRSPGQGNLRQPQHF.

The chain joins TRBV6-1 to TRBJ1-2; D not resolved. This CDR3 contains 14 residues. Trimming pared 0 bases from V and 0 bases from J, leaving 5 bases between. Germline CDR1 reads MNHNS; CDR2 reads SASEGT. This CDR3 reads CASSEARSNYGYTF. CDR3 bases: TGTGCCAGCAGTGAAGCGCGGTCTAACTATGGCTACACCTTC.

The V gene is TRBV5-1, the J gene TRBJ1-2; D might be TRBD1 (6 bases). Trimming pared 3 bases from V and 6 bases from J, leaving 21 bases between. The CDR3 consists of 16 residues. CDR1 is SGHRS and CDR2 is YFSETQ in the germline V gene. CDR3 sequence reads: CASSSSLGAGENGYTF. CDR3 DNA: TGCGCCAGCAGCTCAAGTCTTGGGGCAGGGGAAAATGGCTACACCTTC.

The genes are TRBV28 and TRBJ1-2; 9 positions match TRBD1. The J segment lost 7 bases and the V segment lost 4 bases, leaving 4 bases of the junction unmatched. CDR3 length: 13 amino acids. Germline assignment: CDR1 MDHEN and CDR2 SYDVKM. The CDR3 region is CASSWDREGGYTF. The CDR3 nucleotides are TGTGCCAGCAGTTGGGACAGGGAGGGTGGCTACACCTTC.

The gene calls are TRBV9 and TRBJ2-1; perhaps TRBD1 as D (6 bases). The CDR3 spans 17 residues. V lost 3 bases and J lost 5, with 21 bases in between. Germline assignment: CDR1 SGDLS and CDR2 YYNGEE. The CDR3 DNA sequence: TGTGCCAGCAGCGCGGGACAAGGGGATCGAGGTCACAATGAGCAGTTCTTC. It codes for CASSAGQGDRGHNEQFF. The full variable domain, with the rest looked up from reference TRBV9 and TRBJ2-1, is DSGVTQTPKHLITATGQRVTLRCSPRSGDLSVYWYQQSLDQGLQFLIQYYNGEERAKGNILERFSAQQFPDLHSELNLSSLELGDSALYFCASSAGQGDRGHNEQFFGPGTRLTVL.

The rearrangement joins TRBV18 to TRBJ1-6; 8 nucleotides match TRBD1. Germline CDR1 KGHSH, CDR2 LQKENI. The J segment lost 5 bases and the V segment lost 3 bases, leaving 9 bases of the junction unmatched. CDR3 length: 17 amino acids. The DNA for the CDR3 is TGTGCCAGCTCACCCCTTAGCGGACAGGGCGATAATTCACCCCTCCACTTT. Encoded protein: CASSPLSGQGDNSPLHF.

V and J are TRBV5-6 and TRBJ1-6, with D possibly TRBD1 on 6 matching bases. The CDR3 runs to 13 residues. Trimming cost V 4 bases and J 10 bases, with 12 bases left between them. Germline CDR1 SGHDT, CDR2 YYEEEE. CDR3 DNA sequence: TGTGCCAGCAGCACAACAGGGTTATCACCCCTCCACTTT. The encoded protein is CASSTTGLSPLHF.

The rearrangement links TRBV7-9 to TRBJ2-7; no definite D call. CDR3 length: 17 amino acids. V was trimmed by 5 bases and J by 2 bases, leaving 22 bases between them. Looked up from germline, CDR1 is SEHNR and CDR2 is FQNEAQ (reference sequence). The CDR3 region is CASSPSGSGPATYEQYF. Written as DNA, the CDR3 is TGTGCCAGCAGCCCCTCCGGTTCCGGACCGGCGACCTACGAGCAGTACTTC. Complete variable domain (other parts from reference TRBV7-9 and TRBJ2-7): DTGVSQNPRHKITKRGQNVTFRCDPISEHNRLYWYRQTLGQGPEFLTYFQNEAQLEKSRLLSDRFSAERPKGSFSTLEIQRTEQGDSAMYLCASSPSGSGPATYEQYFGPGTRLTVT.

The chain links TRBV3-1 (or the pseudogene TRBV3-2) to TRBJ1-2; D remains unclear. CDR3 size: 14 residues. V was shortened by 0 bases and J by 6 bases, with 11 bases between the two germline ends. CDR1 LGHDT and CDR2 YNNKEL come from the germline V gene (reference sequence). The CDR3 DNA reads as TGTGCCAGCAGCCAAGATCCTGGTCGGGATGGCTACACCTTC. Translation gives CASSQDPGRDGYTF.